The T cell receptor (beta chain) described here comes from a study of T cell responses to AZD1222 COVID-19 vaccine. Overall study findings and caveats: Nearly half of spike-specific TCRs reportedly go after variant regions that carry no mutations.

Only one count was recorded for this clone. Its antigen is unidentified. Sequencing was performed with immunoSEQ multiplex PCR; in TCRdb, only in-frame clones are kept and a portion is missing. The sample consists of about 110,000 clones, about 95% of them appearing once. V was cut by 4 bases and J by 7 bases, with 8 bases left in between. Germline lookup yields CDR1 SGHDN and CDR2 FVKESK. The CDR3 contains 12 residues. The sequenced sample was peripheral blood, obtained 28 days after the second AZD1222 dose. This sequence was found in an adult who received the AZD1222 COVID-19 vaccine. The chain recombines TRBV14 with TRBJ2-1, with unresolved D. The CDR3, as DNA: TGTGCCAGCAGCCGCTTAGGGAATGAGCAGTTCTTC. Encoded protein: CASSRLGNEQFF.